These 14 T cell receptor beta chains came from one sample sequenced in a study of T cells in Graves' hyperthyroidism and ophthalmopathy. The TCR beta CDR3 regions underwent amplification using RNA transcripts as the source. HTBI primers were the set used in a first-round RT-PCR of the TCR CDR3. TCRdb independently ran MiXCR on the multiplex PCR reads; one entry per CDR3 protein. Of more than 300,000 distinct CDR3 sequences listed, roughly 15% were seen once; the top ten hold roughly a fifth. The sequenced sample consisted of blood. The receptors were sampled from a woman in her twenties or thirties with Graves' ophthalmopathy.

At least ten counts were recorded for this clonotype. The gene calls are TRBV2 and TRBJ1-1; unclear D gene. Trimming took off 8 bases at V and 7 bases at J, with 11 bases between the two ends. The CDR3 length is 11 residues. The germline gives CDR1 SNHLY, CDR2 FYNNEI. The CDR3 nucleotides are TGTGCCAGCGAGGTGGCAGGTGAAGCTTTCTTT. Protein: CASEVAGEAFF.

This clonotype was picked up many times. The chain employs TRBV20-1 and TRBJ1-4; no reliable D call. The CDR3 length is 12 residues. CDR1 and CDR2 (germline): DFQATT, SNEGSKA (reference sequence). V was trimmed by 3 bases and J by 8 bases, leaving 10 bases between them. The CDR3 sequence is CSARDFGEKLFF. CDR3 coding DNA: TGCAGTGCTAGGGACTTCGGGGAAAAACTGTTTTTT.

This clonotype has at least ten counts. The rearrangement links TRBV5-1 to TRBJ2-3; TRBD1 matches 10 bases. Trimming removed 4 bases from V and 4 bases from J; junction bases left unmatched: 6. The CDR3 sequence is 15 residues long. The germline V gene encodes CDR1 SGHRS and CDR2 YFSETQ. CDR3 in DNA: TGCGCCAGCAGCGACCGGGACAGGGGCGCAGATACGCAGTATTTT. This encodes CASSDRDRGADTQYF.

There are a few counts of this clonotype. V and J are TRBV7-3 and TRBJ2-5, with 7 bases matching TRBD1. V was pared by 5 bases and J by 5 bases, with 11 bases of the junction left unmatched. The CDR3 sequence is 15 residues long. Germline V gene sequence: CDR1 SGHTA, CDR2 FQGTGA. As DNA, the CDR3 is TGTGCCAGCAGCGTCCAGGGGGTATCAGCGGAGACCCAGTACTTC. As protein: CASSVQGVSAETQYF.

This clonotype was counted many times. The V gene is TRBV6-1, the J gene TRBJ2-7; D is perhaps TRBD1 or TRBD2 (5 bases each). CDR1 MNHNS and CDR2 SASEGT come from the germline V gene. The CDR3 is 13 residues long. The V gene lost 6 bases and the J gene lost 5 bases, with 14 bases spanning the gap. As DNA, the CDR3 is TGTGCCAGCAGCCGGGGACGGATGAACGAGCAGTACTTC. As protein: CASSRGRMNEQYF.

This clonotype was counted only a few times. V and J are TRBV10-3 and TRBJ2-5; D is uncertain. Germline V gene sequence: CDR1 ENHRY, CDR2 SYGVKD. This CDR3 has 13 residues. The V end was cut by 3 bases, the J end by 3 bases, with 8 bases between. Written as DNA, the CDR3 is TGTGCCATCAGTGACAGTTTGGAAGAGACCCAGTACTTC. The encoded protein is CAISDSLEETQYF.

This clonotype was observed at least ten times. V usage is TRBV2 and J usage is TRBJ1-5; TRBD1 matches 9 bases. Germline trimming cut 7 bases from V and 4 bases from J; bases unmatched to any gene: 5. Germline CDR1 SNHLY, CDR2 FYNNEI. The CDR3 is 14 residues long. For the CDR3, the DNA is TGTGCCAGCATGCCCGGGACAGGGAATCAGCCCCAGCATTTT. Residues: CASMPGTGNQPQHF.

This clonotype was seen repeatedly, ten times or more. The CDR3 loop is CASSSWTSFVETQYF. The CDR3 coding sequence is TGTGCCAGCAGCTCTTGGACTAGCTTCGTGGAGACCCAGTACTTC. The chain couples TRBV11-2 to TRBJ2-5, with 8 bases matching TRBD2. Germline CDR1 and CDR2: SGHAT and FQNNGV. The CDR3 extends over 15 amino acids. V shed 4 bases, J shed 5 bases, and the junction held 9 bases outside the gene matches.

This clonotype was counted at least ten times. J is TRBJ2-5 and V is TRBV29-1; D is uncertain. The CDR3 is 13 residues long. Trimming took off 0 bases at V and 7 bases at J, with 12 bases between the two ends. CDR1 is SQVTM, CDR2 ANQGSEA, per germline. The CDR3 bases are TGCAGCGTTGAAGATCCCTCCGTCGGGACCCAGTACTTC. Translated: CSVEDPSVGTQYF.

This clonotype was seen just once. A much larger clone lies a single base off, so this may be a read error. J is TRBJ1-5 and V is TRBV2; D remains unclear. Per the germline V gene, CDR1 is SNHLY and CDR2 is FYNNEI. There are 13 residues in the CDR3. CDR3 in DNA: TGTGCCAGCAGTCGGATGGGGAATCAGCCCCGGCATTTT. Translation gives CASSRMGNQPRHF.

There are many counts of this clonotype. The chain has TRBV12-3 or TRBV12-4 and TRBJ2-5; no definite D call. This CDR3 has 13 amino acids. Trimming took off 2 bases at V and 4 bases at J, with 8 bases between the two ends. The chain's CDR3 is CASSLFRVETQYF. The CDR3 DNA is TGTGCCAGCAGTTTATTCCGAGTAGAGACCCAGTACTTC.

The V and J genes are TRBV6-9 and TRBJ2-5; 10 bases match TRBD1. The CDR3 spans 16 residues. Per the germline V gene, CDR1 is MNHGY and CDR2 is SVAAGI. V shed 4 bases and J 2 bases; nucleotides not matched to a gene: 7. CDR3 in DNA: TGTGCCAGCAGTTTCCCGGACAGGGGGGATCAAGAGACCCAGTACTTC. It translates to CASSFPDRGDQETQYF.

There are a few counts of this clonotype. This sequence joins TRBV27 and TRBJ2-5; TRBD1 matches 12 bases. V gave up 6 bases and J gave up 3 bases; unmatched junction bases: 5. This CDR3 contains 15 residues. Germline CDR1 reads MNHEY; CDR2 reads SMNVEV (reference sequence). CDR3 DNA sequence: TGTGCCAGCAGGGGGGACAGGGGGCTTAAAGAGACCCAGTACTTC. It codes for CASRGDRGLKETQYF.

A few counts support this clonotype. The rearrangement uses TRBV12-3 or TRBV12-4 and TRBJ2-7, with D possibly TRBD1 on 5 matching bases. Trimming took off 6 bases at V and 8 bases at J, with 14 bases between the two ends. The CDR3 is made up of 12 amino acids. Here the CDR3 reads CASRADEDKQYF. Written as DNA, the CDR3 is TGTGCCAGCAGGGCGGATGAGGACAAGCAGTACTTC.